Presented here are 11 T cell receptor beta chains from one specimen sequenced in a study of CD8+ T cells in alopecia areata. Investigators isolated RNA and reverse transcribed it into cDNA to act as the sequencing template. The repertoire was sequenced with immunoSEQ multiplex PCR; TCRdb's copy has only in-frame clones and lacks some. The sample records 160,000 or so clones, approximately 70% being singletons. Here the sequenced sample was CD8+ T cells sorted from blood, taken at week 0. Every receptor here comes from a human donor with alopecia areata.

This clone was seen many times. This sequence joins TRBV6-5 and TRBJ2-7; tentative D call: TRBD1 (6 bases). The germline V gene encodes CDR1 MNHEY and CDR2 SVGAGI. Trimming pared 5 bases from V and 2 bases from J, leaving 16 bases between. The CDR3 is 15 amino acids. The CDR3 loop is CASSGQRGIPYEQYF. The CDR3 DNA reads TGTGCCAGCAGTGGTCAGAGGGGGATACCCTACGAGCAGTACTTC.

The chain recombines TRBV9 with TRBJ2-3; 11 bases agree with TRBD2. V was pared by 3 bases and J by 1 base, with 10 bases of the junction left unmatched. Germline CDR1 and CDR2: SGDLS and YYNGEE. The length of the CDR3 is 18 residues. The CDR3 sequence: CASSAQDVGLAGTDTQYF. DNA of the CDR3: TGTGCCAGCAGCGCCCAAGACGTGGGACTAGCGGGCACAGATACGCAGTATTTT.

This clone was seen a handful of times. The chain recombines TRBV5-1 with TRBJ2-5; D not certain. CDR3 length equals 12 residues. Trimming pared 5 bases from V and 5 bases from J, leaving 10 bases between. Germline loops: CDR1 SGHRS, CDR2 YFSETQ. CDR3 sequence reads: CASSDSWETQYF. CDR3 coding DNA: TGCGCCAGCAGTGACTCATGGGAGACCCAGTACTTC.

With respect to this clone: The junction does not match germline at one end; this may be a read error. The chain is built from TRBV9 and TRBJ1-1; D is ambiguous. The germline V gene has CDR1 SGDLS and CDR2 YYNGEE. This CDR3 spans 8 amino acids. In DNA form, the CDR3 reads TGTGCCAGCAGCCCACATCTCTTT. Translated: CASSPHLF.

The chain links TRBV7-2 to TRBJ1-6; TRBD1 agrees at 9 bases. Germline V gene lookup returns CDR1 SGHTA and CDR2 FQGNSA. The CDR3 is 15 amino acids. Trimming cost V 1 base and J 9 bases; bases outside gene matches: 4. The CDR3 DNA follows: TGTGCCAGCAGCTTAGGGGGACAGGGCGGTTCACCCCTCCACTTT. Translating gives CASSLGGQGGSPLHF.

In this sample, this clone turned up a few times. The V call is TRBV27, the J call TRBJ2-1, with 7 bases that match TRBD1. CDR3 length: 14 amino acids. V shed 0 bases and J 7 bases; nucleotides not matched to a gene: 3. The germline V gene encodes CDR1 MNHEY and CDR2 SMNVEV (reference sequence). The CDR3 spells CASSLSSRGNEQFF. The CDR3 coding sequence is TGTGCCAGCAGTTTATCGAGCAGGGGGAATGAGCAGTTCTTC.

Only a few counts were recorded for this clone. Other DNA sequences in the sample encode the same CDR3. The CDR3: CASSEYRGTDTQYF. The CDR3 coding sequence is TGTGCCAGCAGTGAATATAGGGGGACAGATACGCAGTATTTT. This chain joins TRBV25-1 and TRBJ2-3, with D perhaps TRBD1 (6 bases). The CDR3 is 14 residues long. CDR1 is MGHDK, CDR2 SYGVNS, per germline. Trimming shortened V by 0 bases and J by 3 bases, and 7 bases separated the two germline ends. Using reference TRBV25-1 and TRBJ2-3 for the parts outside the CDR3, the full variable domain is EADIYQTPRYLVIGTGKKITLECSQTMGHDKMYWYQQDPGMELHLIHYSYGVNSTEKGDLSSESTVSRIRTEHFPLTLESARPSHTSQYLCASSEYRGTDTQYFGPGTRLTVL.

V is TRBV27 and J is TRBJ2-7; the D call may be TRBD1 or TRBD2 (5 bases each). CDR3 size: 13 residues. V lost 2 bases to trimming and J lost 7 bases, with 12 bases between them. Germline V lookup: CDR1 MNHEY, CDR2 SMNVEV (reference sequence). CDR3 sequence (DNA): TGTGCCAGCAGTTTAGGGGACCATCGGGAGCAGTACTTC. As protein: CASSLGDHREQYF.

The chain is built from TRBV9 and TRBJ2-3; D gene unclear. Trimming took 0 bases from V and 2 from J, leaving 13 bases between them. The CDR3 sequence is 16 residues long. Per the germline V gene, CDR1 is SGDLS and CDR2 is YYNGEE. The CDR3: CASSVERAGFTDTQYF. The CDR3 bases are TGTGCCAGCAGCGTAGAGCGCGCAGGATTCACAGATACGCAGTATTTT.

The table lists this clone with a count of one. This chain connects TRBV13 to TRBJ1-2; no firm D call. Germline V gene data show CDR1 as PRHDT and CDR2 as FYEKMQ (reference sequence). The CDR3 contains 15 residues. V lost 4 bases and J 4 bases, leaving 16 bases between the germline ends. The CDR3 coding sequence is TGTGCCAGCAGCTCCTACGTGGATGTCCGCTATGGCTACACCTTC. As protein: CASSSYVDVRYGYTF.

V gene TRBV30 combines with J gene TRBJ2-7; D is possibly TRBD1 (6 bases). Looked up from germline, CDR1 is GTSNPN and CDR2 is SVGIG (reference sequence). The CDR3 has 13 residues. Trimming took 2 bases from V and 7 from J, leaving 15 bases between them. The CDR3 bases are TGTGCCTGGAGTTCGGTTCAGGGGCGGGAGCAGTACTTC. It encodes CAWSSVQGREQYF.